Listed here are 15 T cell receptor beta chains from one sample, sequenced in a study of cytomegalovirus exposure and HLA in healthy donors. Here immunoSEQ multiplex PCR was the method, and the copy in TCRdb shows in-frame clones only, minus some. The profile covers about 200,000 clones, with about 81% appearing a single time and around 1.2% taken by the ten largest. Sequencing used PBMCs. The origin of the receptors is a young woman in good health and CMV-seronegative.

The chain joins TRBV9 to TRBJ2-3; 8 bases fit TRBD1. Looked up from germline, CDR1 is SGDLS and CDR2 is YYNGEE. The CDR3 has 15 residues. The J segment lost 3 bases and the V segment lost 0 bases, leaving 3 bases of the junction unmatched. In nucleotides, the CDR3 is TGTGCCAGCAGCGTAGCACAGGGGGTAACAGATACGCAGTATTTT. As protein: CASSVAQGVTDTQYF.

This sequence joins TRBV28 and TRBJ2-7; 12 positions agree with TRBD1. Trimming at V came to 5 bases and at J to 4 bases, leaving 6 bases not matched to a gene. The CDR3 runs 15 residues. Per the germline V gene, CDR1 is MDHEN and CDR2 is SYDVKM. The CDR3 bases are TGTGCCAGCAGTACGCCGGGACAGGGGGCGTACGAGCAGTACTTC. Translating it yields CASSTPGQGAYEQYF. Combining the CDR3 with reference TRBV28 and TRBJ2-7 gives the whole variable domain DVKVTQSSRYLVKRTGEKVFLECVQDMDHENMFWYRQDPGLGLRLIYFSYDVKMKEKGDIPEGYSVSREKKERFSLILESASTNQTSMYLCASSTPGQGAYEQYFGPGTRLTVT.

The CDR3 nucleotides read TGTGCCAGCAGCAACCCAATGACAGGGGAAGCTTTCTTT. Its protein product is CASSNPMTGEAFF. The chain couples TRBV13 to TRBJ1-1, with 7 bases identical to TRBD1. This CDR3 region has 13 residues. Germline values: CDR1 PRHDT, CDR2 FYEKMQ (reference sequence). Trimming cost V 5 bases and J 8 bases; bases outside gene matches: 8.

V is TRBV25-1 and J is TRBJ2-3, with 8 bases identical to TRBD2. CDR3 length: 17 residues. V shed 8 bases, J shed 0 bases, and the junction held 13 bases outside the gene matches. Germline loops: CDR1 MGHDK, CDR2 SYGVNS. CDR3 nucleotides: TGTGCCAGCCCCAAATTTCTTAGCGGGGAGAGCACAGATACGCAGTATTTT. This encodes CASPKFLSGESTDTQYF.

This clone has just one count. This chain uses TRBV19 with TRBJ1-5, with no clear D. Trimming removed 3 bases from V and 9 bases from J, with 6 bases in between. Germline V gives CDR1 LNHDA, CDR2 SQIVND (reference sequence). CDR3 length equals 11 residues. CDR3 protein: CASSIGWPQHF. CDR3 nucleotides: TGTGCCAGTAGTATCGGGTGGCCCCAGCATTTT.

This clone appeared a few times. The chain employs TRBV5-1 and TRBJ1-1, with D perhaps TRBD1 (6 bases). Trimming took 4 bases from V and 1 from J, leaving 11 bases between them. Germline CDR1 is SGHRS and CDR2 is YFSETQ. The CDR3 has 14 amino acids. The CDR3, as DNA: TGCGCCAGCAGCCGCTTGGGACAGAACACTGAAGCTTTCTTT. It specifies CASSRLGQNTEAFF.

V gene TRBV5-1 combines with J gene TRBJ2-1, with 8 bases that match TRBD2. The CDR3 extends over 14 amino acids. From germline, CDR1 is SGHRS and CDR2 YFSETQ. Trimming took 4 bases from V and 10 from J; bases not matched to a gene: 10. The CDR3 sequence: CASSDPAAGGEQFF. DNA for the CDR3: TGCGCCAGCAGCGACCCGGCGGCGGGAGGCGAGCAGTTCTTC. Filled out from reference TRBV5-1 and TRBJ2-1, the complete variable domain reads KAGVTQTPRYLIKTRGQQVTLSCSPISGHRSVSWYQQTPGQGLQFLFEYFSETQRNKGNFPGRFSGRQFSNSRSEMNVSTLELGDSALYLCASSDPAAGGEQFFGPGTRLTVL.

This clone was detected a few times. V gene TRBV6-6 combines with J gene TRBJ1-3; D gene unclear. V was shortened by 7 bases and J by 0 bases, with 10 bases between the two germline ends. Germline-derived CDR1 and CDR2 are MNHNY and SVGAGI (reference sequence). This CDR3 has 14 residues. The DNA for the CDR3 is TGTGCCAGCATTGGTCGGGGCTCTGGAAACACCATATATTTT. It codes for CASIGRGSGNTIYF.

This clone turned up a few times. The chain combines TRBV4-1 with TRBJ1-5; 7 nucleotides agree with TRBD1. V shed 3 bases, J shed 0 bases, and the junction held 5 bases outside the gene matches. The CDR3 spans 16 residues. CDR1 and CDR2 (germline): MGHRA, YSYEKL. In DNA, the CDR3 is TGCGCCAGCAGCCACGAAGGGACAGTTAGCAATCAGCCCCAGCATTTT. Protein product: CASSHEGTVSNQPQHF.

The chain employs TRBV30 and TRBJ2-7; a weak D match, TRBD2 (5 bases). Trimming left V 4 bases short and J 6 bases short, with 10 bases between. This CDR3 contains 11 residues. Germline lookup yields CDR1 GTSNPN and CDR2 SVGIG (reference sequence). The CDR3 loop is CAWIRGSEQYF. CDR3 coding DNA: TGTGCCTGGATACGGGGTTCCGAGCAGTACTTC.

The rearrangement links TRBV6-1 to TRBJ1-1; D is unclear. The CDR3 length is 15 residues. Trimming cost V 6 bases and J 2 bases, with 16 bases left between them. Germline V gene lookup returns CDR1 MNHNS and CDR2 SASEGT. CDR3 nucleotides: TGTGCCAGCAGGTATTTACTGGGCCACAACACTGAAGCTTTCTTT. It is translated as CASRYLLGHNTEAFF.

The chain has TRBV5-8 and TRBJ1-3, with 7 bases matching TRBD1. J lost 2 bases, V lost 2 bases, and 4 bases had no gene match. The germline CDR1 and CDR2 sequences are SGHTS and YDEGEE. The CDR3 has 15 amino acids. CDR3 in amino acids: CASSFRDSAGNTIYF. The CDR3 nucleotides are TGTGCCAGCAGCTTCCGGGACAGTGCTGGAAACACCATATATTTT.

This chain uses TRBV29-1 with TRBJ2-1, with D maybe TRBD2 (7 bases). Germline CDR1 reads SQVTM; CDR2 reads ANQGSEA. V shed 6 bases and J shed 8 bases, with 17 bases lying between them. This CDR3 comprises 13 residues. CDR3 sequence: CSVTRGGVDEQFF. The CDR3 coding sequence is TGCAGCGTAACTAGGGGGGGGGTGGATGAGCAGTTCTTC.

The chain employs TRBV18 and TRBJ1-2, with D perhaps matching TRBD1 (5 bases). CDR3 length: 14 residues. Germline lookup yields CDR1 KGHSH and CDR2 LQKENI. V was shortened by 0 bases and J by 0 bases, with 5 bases between the two germline ends. CDR3 in amino acids: CASSPPGANYGYTF. CDR3 sequence (DNA): TGTGCCAGCTCACCACCAGGGGCTAACTATGGCTACACCTTC.

V is TRBV2 and J is TRBJ1-1, with D perhaps matching TRBD1 (5 bases). Trimming removed 6 bases at V and 0 bases at J, with 20 bases between. Germline CDR1 and CDR2: SNHLY and FYNNEI. The CDR3 runs 17 residues. The CDR3 nucleotides read TGTGCCAGCAGCAGCCCCGACAGCCATAACATGAACACTGAAGCTTTCTTT. It encodes CASSSPDSHNMNTEAFF.